These T cell receptor beta chains were read from a single sample in a study of Graves' ophthalmopathy and Graves' hyperthyroidism. TCRdb passed the multiplex PCR reads through MiXCR, listing each CDR3 protein once. Of over 150,000 distinct CDR3 sequences listed, roughly two fifths were seen once; the top ten hold under 6.5%. Sequencing was done on a sample of peripheral blood. These receptors all come from a woman aged 40-49 years with Graves' ophthalmopathy. CDR3s include the opening cysteine and the closing phenylalanine or tryptophan. The order of the fields is clone size, V gene, CDR3 length, J gene, D gene, CDR3 DNA, CDR3 protein. D genes are given only for firm matches. The size field is filled for only some rows; it gives once, few, many or a size class.

clone size: -
V gene: TRBV28
CDR3 length: 15
J gene: TRBJ1-1
D gene: -
CDR3 DNA: TGTGCCAGCAGTATCGGCGATCAGGCGAACACTGAAGCTTTCTTT
CDR3 protein: CASSIGDQANTEAFF

clone size: -
V gene: TRBV12-3/TRBV12-4
CDR3 length: 15
J gene: TRBJ2-2
D gene: -
CDR3 DNA: TGTGCCAGCAGTTTTACTAGCTACAACACCGGGGAGCTGTTTTTT
CDR3 protein: CASSFTSYNTGELFF

clone size: many
V gene: TRBV12-3/TRBV12-4
CDR3 length: 15
J gene: TRBJ1-6
D gene: TRBD1
CDR3 DNA: TGTGCCAGCAGTTCCCGGACAGGGGGCGATTCACCCCTCCACTTT
CDR3 protein: CASSSRTGGDSPLHF

clone size: many
V gene: TRBV7-2
CDR3 length: 15
J gene: TRBJ1-2
D gene: -
CDR3 DNA: TGTGCCAGCAGACAAGACGGCCTTTCATACTATGGCTACACCTTC
CDR3 protein: CASRQDGLSYYGYTF

clone size: many
V gene: TRBV10-2
CDR3 length: 15
J gene: TRBJ1-6
D gene: TRBD1
CDR3 DNA: TGCGCCAGCAGTGACGCCGGGACAGGGGCCTCACCCCTCCACTTT
CDR3 protein: CASSDAGTGASPLHF

clone size: many
V gene: TRBV19
CDR3 length: 14
J gene: TRBJ1-3
D gene: -
CDR3 DNA: TGTGCCAGTTGGACTGGGAGCTCTGGAAACACCATATATTTT
CDR3 protein: CASWTGSSGNTIYF

clone size: many
V gene: TRBV6-2/TRBV6-3
CDR3 length: 14
J gene: TRBJ1-5
D gene: -
CDR3 DNA: TGTGCCAGCAGCCCAACAGGGTTTGGGCAGCCCCAGCATTTT
CDR3 protein: CASSPTGFGQPQHF

clone size: once
V gene: TRBV27
CDR3 length: 14
J gene: TRBJ2-7
D gene: -
CDR3 DNA: TGTGCCAGCAGTTTCAACAGCGACTCCTACGAGCAGTACTTC
CDR3 protein: CASSFNSDSYEQYF

clone size: -
V gene: TRBV6-2/TRBV6-3
CDR3 length: 13
J gene: TRBJ2-2
D gene: -
CDR3 DNA: TGTGCCAGCACCCAGAGCGGCTACGGGGAGCTGTTTTTT
CDR3 protein: CASTQSGYGELFF

clone size: many
V gene: TRBV6-5
CDR3 length: 13
J gene: TRBJ1-1
D gene: -
CDR3 DNA: TGTGCCAGCAGTTCTACATTGGGGGTCTACGCTTTCTTT
CDR3 protein: CASSSTLGVYAFF

clone size: many
V gene: TRBV14
CDR3 length: 18
J gene: TRBJ2-7
D gene: -
CDR3 DNA: TGTGCCAGCAGCCAAGGACTAGGAGGCAGGGCCAGCTCCTACGAGCAGTACTTC
CDR3 protein: CASSQGLGGRASSYEQYF

clone size: many
V gene: TRBV4-2
CDR3 length: 15
J gene: TRBJ1-2
D gene: -
CDR3 DNA: TGTGCCAGCAGCCAAGAATGGGGAACGAACTATGGCTACACCTTC
CDR3 protein: CASSQEWGTNYGYTF

clone size: many
V gene: TRBV7-8
CDR3 length: 15
J gene: TRBJ1-2
D gene: -
CDR3 DNA: TGTGCCAGCAGCTTAATGGGCGGCAGATCTTATGGCTACACCTTC
CDR3 protein: CASSLMGGRSYGYTF

clone size: many
V gene: TRBV12-5
CDR3 length: 13
J gene: TRBJ2-7
D gene: -
CDR3 DNA: TGTGCTAGTGAGGCAGGACCTACCTACGAGCAGTACTTC
CDR3 protein: CASEAGPTYEQYF

clone size: -
V gene: TRBV6-1
CDR3 length: 19
J gene: TRBJ2-5
D gene: -
CDR3 DNA: TGTGCCAGCAGTGAAGCGCAGATGGGCAGGGTTCGGCTACGGGAGACCCAGTACTTC
CDR3 protein: CASSEAQMGRVRLRETQYF

clone size: many
V gene: TRBV29-1
CDR3 length: 13
J gene: TRBJ1-1
D gene: -
CDR3 DNA: TGCAGCGTTGAACGGACGGAGAACACTGAAGCTTTCTTT
CDR3 protein: CSVERTENTEAFF

clone size: -
V gene: TRBV6-1
CDR3 length: 15
J gene: TRBJ1-1
D gene: TRBD1
CDR3 DNA: TGTGCCAGCACCCCCTCAGGGGGCGGCAACACTGAAGCTTTCTTT
CDR3 protein: CASTPSGGGNTEAFF

clone size: -
V gene: TRBV6-1
CDR3 length: 14
J gene: TRBJ1-1
D gene: -
CDR3 DNA: TGTGCCAGCAGTGAAGCGCTTAGAGAGTTGGAAGCTTTCTTT
CDR3 protein: CASSEALRELEAFF

clone size: many
V gene: TRBV5-6
CDR3 length: 16
J gene: TRBJ2-7
D gene: TRBD1
CDR3 DNA: TGTGCCAGCAGCTTCAGACAGGGGGCGTTGCGTTACGAGCAGTACTTC
CDR3 protein: CASSFRQGALRYEQYF

clone size: once
V gene: TRBV10-3
CDR3 length: 18
J gene: TRBJ2-7
D gene: TRBD1
CDR3 DNA: TGTGCCATCAGCTGGGATGGTGGGACAGGTACCCTATCCTACGAGCAGTACTTC
CDR3 protein: CAISWDGGTGTLSYEQYF

clone size: few
V gene: TRBV12-3/TRBV12-4
CDR3 length: 16
J gene: TRBJ1-2
D gene: -
CDR3 DNA: TGTGCCAGCAGCCTTCAAACAGGGTATGGTAGCTATGGCTACACCTTC
CDR3 protein: CASSLQTGYGSYGYTF

clone size: many
V gene: TRBV27
CDR3 length: 16
J gene: TRBJ2-7
D gene: TRBD2
CDR3 DNA: TGTGCCAGCAGTTTATCTCCTAGCGGGAGGGCCAACGAGCAGTACTTC
CDR3 protein: CASSLSPSGRANEQYF

clone size: once
V gene: TRBV5-1
CDR3 length: 13
J gene: TRBJ2-2
D gene: -
CDR3 DNA: TGCGCCAGCAGCTCCAACAGGGATCGGGAGCTGTTTTTT
CDR3 protein: CASSSNRDRELFF

clone size: -
V gene: TRBV30
CDR3 length: 13
J gene: TRBJ1-2
D gene: -
CDR3 DNA: TGTGCCTGGGACGGGGCCGGGGCGTATGGCTACACCTTC
CDR3 protein: CAWDGAGAYGYTF

clone size: many
V gene: TRBV5-1
CDR3 length: 17
J gene: TRBJ1-1
D gene: -
CDR3 DNA: TGCGCCAGCAGCTTGGGGTTAGGATCAAGGCCGAACACTGAAGCTTTCTTT
CDR3 protein: CASSLGLGSRPNTEAFF

clone size: -
V gene: TRBV6-1
CDR3 length: 16
J gene: TRBJ2-5
D gene: -
CDR3 DNA: TGTGCCAGCAGTCCTCTGCTGACCAAGGCAGAAGAGACCCAGTACTTC
CDR3 protein: CASSPLLTKAEETQYF

clone size: once
V gene: TRBV6-2/TRBV6-3
CDR3 length: 18
J gene: TRBJ2-7
D gene: TRBD2
CDR3 DNA: TGTGCCAGCAGTTACGAGCTAGCGGGAGTAAAAAATTTCTTCGAGCAGTACTTC
CDR3 protein: CASSYELAGVKNFFEQYF

clone size: -
V gene: TRBV6-1
CDR3 length: 13
J gene: TRBJ2-7
D gene: TRBD1
CDR3 DNA: TGTACCAGCAGTGAATGGACAGGGGCCGAGCAGTACTTC
CDR3 protein: CTSSEWTGAEQYF

clone size: -
V gene: TRBV18
CDR3 length: 19
J gene: TRBJ2-7
D gene: TRBD2
CDR3 DNA: TGTGCCAGCTCAACCACTTGGACAGTTTCGACTAGCGGGAACTACGAGCAGTACTTC
CDR3 protein: CASSTTWTVSTSGNYEQYF

clone size: many
V gene: TRBV20-1
CDR3 length: 15
J gene: TRBJ2-1
D gene: TRBD2
CDR3 DNA: TGCAGTGCTAGGCAAAGCGGGGGGGCCATAGATGAGCAGTTCTTC
CDR3 protein: CSARQSGGAIDEQFF

clone size: -
V gene: TRBV6-5
CDR3 length: 17
J gene: TRBJ2-7
D gene: TRBD2
CDR3 DNA: TGTGCCAGCAGTTACTCGAAGGGACTAGCGGGAGGTTACGAGCAGTACTTC
CDR3 protein: CASSYSKGLAGGYEQYF

clone size: many
V gene: TRBV27
CDR3 length: 16
J gene: TRBJ1-1
D gene: TRBD1
CDR3 DNA: TGTGCCAGCAGTTCCGGGACAGGGGGATGGGAGACTGAAGCTTTCTTT
CDR3 protein: CASSSGTGGWETEAFF

clone size: -
V gene: TRBV12-3/TRBV12-4
CDR3 length: 11
J gene: TRBJ2-5
D gene: -
CDR3 DNA: TGTGCCAGCAGAAGGGGGAAGCTCCAGTACTTC
CDR3 protein: CASRRGKLQYF

clone size: -
V gene: TRBV6-1
CDR3 length: 15
J gene: TRBJ2-2
D gene: TRBD2
CDR3 DNA: TGTGCCAGCATCCCCGGGGGGAGAGCGACCGGGGAGCTGTTTTTT
CDR3 protein: CASIPGGRATGELFF

clone size: many
V gene: TRBV12-3/TRBV12-4
CDR3 length: 11
J gene: TRBJ2-7
D gene: -
CDR3 DNA: TGTGCCAGCAGTTCCGAATACGAGCAGTACTTC
CDR3 protein: CASSSEYEQYF

clone size: many
V gene: TRBV28
CDR3 length: 15
J gene: TRBJ2-7
D gene: -
CDR3 DNA: TGTGCCAGCAGTTTATGGGGACCAAGCTCCTACGAGCAGTACTTC
CDR3 protein: CASSLWGPSSYEQYF

clone size: many
V gene: TRBV5-1
CDR3 length: 15
J gene: TRBJ1-1
D gene: -
CDR3 DNA: TGCGCCAGCAGCTCGACCGGGCCCCCAGGCACTGAAGCTTTCTTT
CDR3 protein: CASSSTGPPGTEAFF

clone size: -
V gene: TRBV12-3/TRBV12-4
CDR3 length: 13
J gene: TRBJ1-2
D gene: -
CDR3 DNA: TGTGCCAGCACCCCGTTCGGAGCTATTGGCTACACCTTC
CDR3 protein: CASTPFGAIGYTF

clone size: once
V gene: TRBV20-1
CDR3 length: 15
J gene: TRBJ2-5
D gene: TRBD2
CDR3 DNA: TGCAGTGCTGACATGACTAGCGGGAACCAAGAGACCCAGTACTTC
CDR3 protein: CSADMTSGNQETQYF

clone size: -
V gene: TRBV12-3/TRBV12-4
CDR3 length: 14
J gene: TRBJ2-7
D gene: TRBD2
CDR3 DNA: TGTGCCAGGCCTCCTAGCGGATCCTCCTACGAGCAGTACTTC
CDR3 protein: CARPPSGSSYEQYF

clone size: many
V gene: TRBV2
CDR3 length: 15
J gene: TRBJ2-2
D gene: TRBD1
CDR3 DNA: TGTGCCAGCAGTGGACAGGGTATTAGCACCGGGGAGCTGTTTTTT
CDR3 protein: CASSGQGISTGELFF

clone size: many
V gene: TRBV30
CDR3 length: 11
J gene: TRBJ2-7
D gene: -
CDR3 DNA: TGTGCCTGGAGTGAAACCTACGAGCAGTACTTC
CDR3 protein: CAWSETYEQYF

clone size: few
V gene: TRBV6-2/TRBV6-3
CDR3 length: 20
J gene: TRBJ2-2
D gene: -
CDR3 DNA: TGTGCCAGCAGTTACGGGAGAACAGGGCACCGCGGTAGGAACACCGGGGAGCTGTTTTTT
CDR3 protein: CASSYGRTGHRGRNTGELFF

clone size: few
V gene: TRBV7-2
CDR3 length: 16
J gene: TRBJ2-2
D gene: TRBD1
CDR3 DNA: TGTGCCAGCAGCTTAGCGGGGACAGAGAACACCGGGGAGCTGTTTTTT
CDR3 protein: CASSLAGTENTGELFF

clone size: -
V gene: TRBV6-5
CDR3 length: 13
J gene: TRBJ2-7
D gene: -
CDR3 DNA: TGTGCCAGCAGTTACCCCGGGACGGAAGAGCAGTACTTC
CDR3 protein: CASSYPGTEEQYF

clone size: -
V gene: TRBV11-2
CDR3 length: 16
J gene: TRBJ1-4
D gene: -
CDR3 DNA: TGTGCCAGCAGCCAGATCGCCAGGGGAATTAATGAAAAACTGTTTTTT
CDR3 protein: CASSQIARGINEKLFF

clone size: -
V gene: TRBV2
CDR3 length: 21
J gene: TRBJ2-5
D gene: -
CDR3 DNA: TGTGCCAGCAGTGAGAGGAGAAATTGGGGGGAAGGCGCGGCAAGAAAAGAGACCCAGTACTTC
CDR3 protein: CASSERRNWGEGAARKETQYF

clone size: many
V gene: TRBV6-5
CDR3 length: 14
J gene: TRBJ2-2
D gene: -
CDR3 DNA: TGTGCCAGCAGTTACAGGGTTGGCGCCGGGGAGCTGTTTTTT
CDR3 protein: CASSYRVGAGELFF

clone size: many
V gene: TRBV6-5
CDR3 length: 15
J gene: TRBJ2-7
D gene: TRBD1
CDR3 DNA: TGTGCCAGCAGTTACTCCCGGACAGGCCCCTACGAGCAGTACTTC
CDR3 protein: CASSYSRTGPYEQYF

clone size: many
V gene: TRBV12-3/TRBV12-4
CDR3 length: 15
J gene: TRBJ1-5
D gene: TRBD1
CDR3 DNA: TGTGCCAGCAGTTTAGAAACAGGGGGGGATCAGCCCCAGCATTTT
CDR3 protein: CASSLETGGDQPQHF

clone size: -
V gene: TRBV28
CDR3 length: 16
J gene: TRBJ2-7
D gene: -
CDR3 DNA: TGTGCCAGCAGCCCCGAGCGTAGGACCGATTACTACGAGCAGTACTTC
CDR3 protein: CASSPERRTDYYEQYF

clone size: many
V gene: TRBV6-5
CDR3 length: 15
J gene: TRBJ1-2
D gene: TRBD1
CDR3 DNA: TGTGCCAGCAGTTCTCCCGGGACAGGGAACTATGGCTACACCTTC
CDR3 protein: CASSSPGTGNYGYTF

clone size: many
V gene: TRBV28
CDR3 length: 12
J gene: TRBJ1-1
D gene: -
CDR3 DNA: TGTGCCAGCATGGGAGGGGGACGTGAAGCTTTCTTT
CDR3 protein: CASMGGGREAFF

clone size: -
V gene: TRBV12-3/TRBV12-4
CDR3 length: 15
J gene: TRBJ2-7
D gene: TRBD1
CDR3 DNA: TGTGCCAGCAGGGACGGACAGGGAGAACGCCACGAGCAGTACTTC
CDR3 protein: CASRDGQGERHEQYF

clone size: many
V gene: TRBV15
CDR3 length: 14
J gene: TRBJ2-2
D gene: -
CDR3 DNA: TGTGCCACCAGCAGGGGATCACCCACCGGGGAGCTGTTTTTT
CDR3 protein: CATSRGSPTGELFF